This TCR beta chain was retrieved from a study of blood T cell repertoires in COVID-19. V was pared by 0 bases and J by 0 bases, with 4 bases between. This CDR3 contains 14 residues. Germline V CDR1 and CDR2: SGHNT, YYREEE (reference sequence). Authors' processing steps: Counts of nucleated cells, estimated from reference gene primer amplification, were obtained. The data were produced by immunoSEQ multiplex PCR, yet TCRdb's version contains in-frame clones alone and is incomplete. That table gives V, J and clone size, and the DNA gave D and trimming. The sample consists of 200,000 or so clones, 70% to 85% of them appearing once.

V gene TRBV5-4 combines with J gene TRBJ2-4; D remains ambiguous. Specimen: peripheral blood. The sequence came from a man in his forties who had recovered from COVID-19. The CDR3 DNA reads as TGTGCCAGCAGCTTGGGAGTAGCCAAAAACATTCAGTACTTC. Translating it yields CASSLGVAKNIQYF.